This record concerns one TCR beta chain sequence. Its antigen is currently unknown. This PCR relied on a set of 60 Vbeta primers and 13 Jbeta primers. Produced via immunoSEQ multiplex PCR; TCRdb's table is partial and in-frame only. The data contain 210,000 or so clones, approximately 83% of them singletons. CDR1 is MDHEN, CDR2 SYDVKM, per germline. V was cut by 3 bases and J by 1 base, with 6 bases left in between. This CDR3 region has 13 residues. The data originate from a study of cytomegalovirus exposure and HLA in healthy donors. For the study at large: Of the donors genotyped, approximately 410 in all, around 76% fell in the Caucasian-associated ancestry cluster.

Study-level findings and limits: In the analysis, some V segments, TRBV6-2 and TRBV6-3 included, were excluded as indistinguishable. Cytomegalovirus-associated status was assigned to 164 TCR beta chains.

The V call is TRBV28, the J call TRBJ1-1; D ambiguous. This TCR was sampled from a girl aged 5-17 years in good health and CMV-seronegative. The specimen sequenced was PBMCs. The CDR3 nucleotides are TGTGCCAGCAGTTTGCAAGCGAACACTGAAGCTTTCTTT. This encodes CASSLQANTEAFF.